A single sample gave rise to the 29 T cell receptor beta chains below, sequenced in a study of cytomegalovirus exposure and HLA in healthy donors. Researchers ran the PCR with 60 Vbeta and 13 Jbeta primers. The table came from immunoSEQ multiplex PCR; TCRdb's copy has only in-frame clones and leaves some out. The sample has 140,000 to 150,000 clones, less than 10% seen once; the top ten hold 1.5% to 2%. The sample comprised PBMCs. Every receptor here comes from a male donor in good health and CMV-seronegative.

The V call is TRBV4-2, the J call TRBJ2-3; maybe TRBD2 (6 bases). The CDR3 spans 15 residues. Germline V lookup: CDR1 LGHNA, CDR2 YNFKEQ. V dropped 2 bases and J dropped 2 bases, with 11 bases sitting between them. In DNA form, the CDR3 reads TGTGCCAGCAGCCAAACGGGACTTTACACAGATACGCAGTATTTT. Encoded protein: CASSQTGLYTDTQYF.

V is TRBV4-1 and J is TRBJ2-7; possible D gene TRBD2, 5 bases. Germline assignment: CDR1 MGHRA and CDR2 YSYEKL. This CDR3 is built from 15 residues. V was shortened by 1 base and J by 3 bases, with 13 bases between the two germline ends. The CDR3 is CASSQASVANYEQYF. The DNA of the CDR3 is TGCGCCAGCAGCCAAGCTTCGGTAGCGAACTACGAGCAGTACTTC.

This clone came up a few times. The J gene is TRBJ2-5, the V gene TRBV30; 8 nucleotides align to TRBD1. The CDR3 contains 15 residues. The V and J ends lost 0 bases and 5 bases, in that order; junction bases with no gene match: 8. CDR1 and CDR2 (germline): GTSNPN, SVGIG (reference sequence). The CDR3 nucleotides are TGTGCCTGGAGTGTAGGCGACAGGGGTTCGGAGACCCAGTACTTC. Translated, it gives CAWSVGDRGSETQYF.

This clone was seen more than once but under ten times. Here the CDR3 reads CASSFGQGRNEKLFF. CDR3 DNA: TGTGCCAGCAGCTTCGGACAGGGGCGGAATGAAAAACTGTTTTTT. V is TRBV7-9 and J is TRBJ1-4; 9 nucleotides align to TRBD1. Germline-derived CDR1 and CDR2 are SEHNR and FQNEAQ (reference sequence). The J segment lost 5 bases and the V segment lost 3 bases, leaving 4 bases of the junction unmatched. CDR3 size: 15 residues.

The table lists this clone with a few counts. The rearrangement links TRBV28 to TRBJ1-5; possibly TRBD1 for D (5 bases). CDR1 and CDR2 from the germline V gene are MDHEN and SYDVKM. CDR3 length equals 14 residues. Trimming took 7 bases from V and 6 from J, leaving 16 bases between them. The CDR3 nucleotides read TGTGCCAGCAATCCGAGACAGCGCGCTCAGCCCCAGCATTTT. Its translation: CASNPRQRAQPQHF.

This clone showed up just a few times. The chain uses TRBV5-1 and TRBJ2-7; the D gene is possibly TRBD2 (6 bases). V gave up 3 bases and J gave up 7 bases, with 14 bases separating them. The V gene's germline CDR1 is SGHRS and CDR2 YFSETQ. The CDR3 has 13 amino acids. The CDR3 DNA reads TGCGCCAGCAGCTGGGGGGTGCCCCCAGAGCAGTACTTC. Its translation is CASSWGVPPEQYF.

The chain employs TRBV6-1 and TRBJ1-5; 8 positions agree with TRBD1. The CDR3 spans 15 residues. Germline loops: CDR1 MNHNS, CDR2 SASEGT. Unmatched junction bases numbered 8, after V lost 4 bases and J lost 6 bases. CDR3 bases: TGTGCCAGCAGTGCCATGACAGGGGAAGGTCAGCCCCAGCATTTT. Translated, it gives CASSAMTGEGQPQHF.

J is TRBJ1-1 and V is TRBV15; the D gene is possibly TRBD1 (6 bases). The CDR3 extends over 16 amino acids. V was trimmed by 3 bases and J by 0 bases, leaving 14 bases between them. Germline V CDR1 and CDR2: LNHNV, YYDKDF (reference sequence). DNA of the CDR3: TGTGCCACCAGCAGGGGGGGGGCCGGAGTGAACACTGAAGCTTTCTTT. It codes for CATSRGGAGVNTEAFF.

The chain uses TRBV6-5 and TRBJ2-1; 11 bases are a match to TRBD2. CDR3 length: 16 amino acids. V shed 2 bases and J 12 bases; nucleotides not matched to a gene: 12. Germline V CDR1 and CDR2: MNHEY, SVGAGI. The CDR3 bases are TGTGCCAGCAGTTACGGGGGGGGACTAGCGGTGTACAGGCAGTTCTTC. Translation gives CASSYGGGLAVYRQFF.

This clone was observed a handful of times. CDR3 protein: CASSYSGTGSGELFF. The CDR3 coding sequence is TGTGCCAGCAGTTATAGCGGGACGGGGTCCGGGGAGCTGTTTTTT. V usage is TRBV5-4 and J usage is TRBJ2-2; 8 nucleotides align to TRBD2. This CDR3 spans 15 amino acids. V shed 5 bases and J 6 bases; nucleotides not matched to a gene: 9. Looked up from germline, CDR1 is SGHNT and CDR2 is YYREEE (reference sequence).

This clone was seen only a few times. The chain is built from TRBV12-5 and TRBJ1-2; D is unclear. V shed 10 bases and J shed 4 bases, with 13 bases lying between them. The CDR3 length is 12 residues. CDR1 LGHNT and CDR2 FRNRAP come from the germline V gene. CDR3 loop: CATAEGSYGYTF. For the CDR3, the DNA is TGTGCTACCGCCGAGGGTTCCTATGGCTACACCTTC.

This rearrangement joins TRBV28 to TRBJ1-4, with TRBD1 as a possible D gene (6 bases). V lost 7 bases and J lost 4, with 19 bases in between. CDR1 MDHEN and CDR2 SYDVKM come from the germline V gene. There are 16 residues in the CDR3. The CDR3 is CASNDTPGTNNEKLFF. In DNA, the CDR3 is TGTGCCAGCAACGACACCCCCGGGACAAATAATGAAAAACTGTTTTTT.

The CDR3 is CASSLGQIYEQYF. As DNA, the CDR3 is TGTGCCAGCAGCTTAGGACAGATATACGAGCAGTACTTC. The chain joins TRBV11-2 to TRBJ2-7, with D maybe TRBD1 (5 bases). This CDR3 has 13 amino acids. CDR1 is SGHAT and CDR2 is FQNNGV in the germline V gene. V was trimmed by 1 base and J by 4 bases, leaving 8 bases between them.

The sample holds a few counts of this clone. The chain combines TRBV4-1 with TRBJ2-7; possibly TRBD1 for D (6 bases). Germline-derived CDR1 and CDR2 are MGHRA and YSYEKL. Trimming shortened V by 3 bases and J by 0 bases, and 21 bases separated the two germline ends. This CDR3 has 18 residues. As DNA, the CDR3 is TGCGCCAGCAGCCAGGGGTCGCCGGGACATATCGTCTCCTACGAGCAGTACTTC. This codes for CASSQGSPGHIVSYEQYF.

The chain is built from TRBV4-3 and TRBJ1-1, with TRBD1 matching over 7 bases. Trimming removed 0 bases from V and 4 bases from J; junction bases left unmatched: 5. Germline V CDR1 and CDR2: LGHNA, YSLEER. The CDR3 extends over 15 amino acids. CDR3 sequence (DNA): TGCGCCAGCAGCCAAGATTTTGCAGGGGGCACTGAAGCTTTCTTT. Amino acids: CASSQDFAGGTEAFF.

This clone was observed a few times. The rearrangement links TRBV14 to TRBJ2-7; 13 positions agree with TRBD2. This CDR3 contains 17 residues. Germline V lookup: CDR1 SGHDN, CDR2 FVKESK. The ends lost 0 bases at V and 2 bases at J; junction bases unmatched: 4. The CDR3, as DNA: TGTGCCAGCAGCCAAGATATAGGACTAGCGGGGGCCTACGAGCAGTACTTC. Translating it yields CASSQDIGLAGAYEQYF.

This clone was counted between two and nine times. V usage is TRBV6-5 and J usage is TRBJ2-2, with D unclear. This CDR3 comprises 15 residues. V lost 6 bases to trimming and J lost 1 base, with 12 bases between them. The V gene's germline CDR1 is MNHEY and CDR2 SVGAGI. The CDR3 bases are TGTGCCAGCAGGTCCCTTAGCCTGAACACCGGGGAGCTGTTTTTT. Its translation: CASRSLSLNTGELFF.

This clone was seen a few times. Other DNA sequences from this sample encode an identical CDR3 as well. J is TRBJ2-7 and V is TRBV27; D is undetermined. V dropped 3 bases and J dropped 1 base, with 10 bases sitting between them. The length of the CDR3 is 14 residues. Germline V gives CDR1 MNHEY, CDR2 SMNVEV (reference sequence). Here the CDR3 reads CASSLAGSSYEQYF. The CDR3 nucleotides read TGTGCCAGCAGTTTGGCAGGAAGTTCCTACGAGCAGTACTTC.

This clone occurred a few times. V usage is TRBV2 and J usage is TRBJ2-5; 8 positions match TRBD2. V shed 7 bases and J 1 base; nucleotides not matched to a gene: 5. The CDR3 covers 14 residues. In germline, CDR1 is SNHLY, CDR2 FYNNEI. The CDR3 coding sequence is TGTGCCAGCAACAGCGGGGGCCGCCAAGAGACCCAGTACTTC. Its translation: CASNSGGRQETQYF.

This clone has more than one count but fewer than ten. CDR3 coding DNA: TGTGCCAGCAGCTTCCGGTACCAAGAGACCCAGTACTTC. This gives the protein CASSFRYQETQYF. The rearrangement links TRBV5-4 to TRBJ2-5, with no clear D. This CDR3 is built from 13 residues. Trimming shortened V by 2 bases and J by 0 bases, and 5 bases separated the two germline ends. The germline V gene encodes CDR1 SGHNT and CDR2 YYREEE (reference sequence).

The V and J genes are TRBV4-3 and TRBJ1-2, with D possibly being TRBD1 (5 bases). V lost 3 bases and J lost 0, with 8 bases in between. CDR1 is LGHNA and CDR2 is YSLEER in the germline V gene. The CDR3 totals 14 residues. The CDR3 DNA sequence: TGCGCCAGCAGCCAGGACACCGCTAACTATGGCTACACCTTC. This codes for CASSQDTANYGYTF.

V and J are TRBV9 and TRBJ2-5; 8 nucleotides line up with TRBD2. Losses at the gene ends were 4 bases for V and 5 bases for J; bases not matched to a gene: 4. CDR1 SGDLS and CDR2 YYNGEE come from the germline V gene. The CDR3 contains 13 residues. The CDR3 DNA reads TGTGCCAGCAGCCCCCGACTAGCGGAGACCCAGTACTTC. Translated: CASSPRLAETQYF.

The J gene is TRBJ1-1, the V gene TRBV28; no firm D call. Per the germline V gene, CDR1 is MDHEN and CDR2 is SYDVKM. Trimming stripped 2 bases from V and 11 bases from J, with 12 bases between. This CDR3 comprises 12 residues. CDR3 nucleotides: TGTGCCAGCAGTTTACGCCCGGGTGGGGCTTTCTTT. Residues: CASSLRPGGAFF.

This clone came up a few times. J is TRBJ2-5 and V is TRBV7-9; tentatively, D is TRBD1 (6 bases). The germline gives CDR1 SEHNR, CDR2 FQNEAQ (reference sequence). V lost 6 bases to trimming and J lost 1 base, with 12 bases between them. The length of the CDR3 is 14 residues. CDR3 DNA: TGTGCCAGCAGTCGATGGGACACCCAAGAGACCCAGTACTTC. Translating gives CASSRWDTQETQYF.

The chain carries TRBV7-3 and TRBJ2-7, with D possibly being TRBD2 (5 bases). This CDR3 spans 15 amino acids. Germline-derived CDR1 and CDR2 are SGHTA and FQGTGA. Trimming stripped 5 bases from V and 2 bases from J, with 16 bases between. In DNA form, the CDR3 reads TGTGCCAGCAGCGTCGATAGGAGTAGCGCCTACGAGCAGTACTTC. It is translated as CASSVDRSSAYEQYF.

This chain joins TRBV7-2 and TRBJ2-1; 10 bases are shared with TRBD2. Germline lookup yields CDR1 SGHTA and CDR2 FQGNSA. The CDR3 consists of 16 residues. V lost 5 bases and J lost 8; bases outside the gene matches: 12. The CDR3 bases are TGTGCCAGCAGCCCCCAAACAGCGGGAGGGCCCTATGAGCAGTTCTTC. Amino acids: CASSPQTAGGPYEQFF.

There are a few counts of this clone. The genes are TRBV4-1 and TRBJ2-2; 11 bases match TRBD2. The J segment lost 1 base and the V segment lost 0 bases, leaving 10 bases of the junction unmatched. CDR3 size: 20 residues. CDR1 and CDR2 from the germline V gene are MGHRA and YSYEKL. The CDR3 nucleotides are TGCGCCAGCAGCCAAGATCCCACTCGACTAGCGGGGTTGAACACCGGGGAGCTGTTTTTT. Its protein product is CASSQDPTRLAGLNTGELFF.

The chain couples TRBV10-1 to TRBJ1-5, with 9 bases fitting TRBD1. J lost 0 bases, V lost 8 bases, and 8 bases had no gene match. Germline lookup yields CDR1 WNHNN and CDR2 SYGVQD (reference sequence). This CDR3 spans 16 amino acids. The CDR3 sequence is CASGDRTGVSNQPQHF. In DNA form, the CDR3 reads TGCGCCAGCGGAGACAGGACAGGGGTTAGCAATCAGCCCCAGCATTTT.

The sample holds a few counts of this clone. Here the CDR3 reads CASSPGTGVVYGYTF. For the CDR3, the DNA is TGCGCCAGCAGCCCGGGGACAGGTGTTGTCTATGGCTACACCTTC. The chain links TRBV4-1 to TRBJ1-2; TRBD1 aligns across 8 bases. The CDR3 has 15 residues. J gave up 4 bases and V 4 bases, and 8 bases lay outside the gene matches. CDR1 and CDR2 (germline): MGHRA, YSYEKL.